A selection of T cell receptor beta chains follows, all from one sample in a study of follicular helper T cells after annual influenza vaccination. Using immunoSEQ multiplex PCR, the repertoire was profiled, and TCRdb retains in-frame clones only, with some absent. The profile covers around 13,000 clones, with around 78% appearing a single time and around 0.5% taken by the ten largest. The sequencing used CXCR5- memory CD4+ T cells sorted from blood, collected on the day of influenza vaccination. The receptors originated from an adult who received the influenza vaccine. Each CDR3 is given with its conserved first and last residue. The order of the fields is D gene, V gene, clone size, J gene, CDR3 DNA, CDR3 protein. D genes are given only for firm matches. Not every row has a clone size; where given, it reads once, few, many or a size class.

.	TRBV7-9	.	TRBJ1-2	TGTGCCAGCAGCTTAGCGGGGGGGACTTCCTATGGCTACACCTTC	CASSLAGGTSYGYTF
.	TRBV9	.	TRBJ1-1	TGTGCCAGCAGCGTAGGCCCCGGGGTGGAAGGCACTGAAGCTTTCTTT	CASSVGPGVEGTEAFF
.	TRBV6-1	.	TRBJ1-5	TGTGCCAGCAGTGCCCTGACAGGAAGTCGTAGCAATCAGCCCCAGCATTTT	CASSALTGSRSNQPQHF
.	TRBV7-9	once	TRBJ2-1	TGTGCCAGCAGCCCCCTGTTCTTC	CASSPLFF
.	TRBV5-1	.	TRBJ1-4	TGCGCCAGCAGCCCGGGTCAGGGTGAGCTTGAAAAACTGTTTTTT	CASSPGQGELEKLFF
.	TRBV7-9	.	TRBJ2-2	TGTGCCAGCAGCTTAGTCGCCGTGAACACCGGGGAGCTGTTTTTT	CASSLVAVNTGELFF
.	TRBV7-2	.	TRBJ1-5	TGTGCCAGCAGCTTAGCGGACGGTCAGCCCCAGCATTTT	CASSLADGQPQHF
.	TRBV6-6	.	TRBJ1-6	TGTGCCAGCAGTTGGGGGGTCGATTCACCCCTCCACTTT	CASSWGVDSPLHF
TRBD1	TRBV4-1	.	TRBJ1-3	TGCGCCAGCAGCCAAGGAAGGGGGCGTCGGTCATCGGACACCATATATTTT	CASSQGRGRRSSDTIYF
TRBD2	TRBV2	.	TRBJ2-1	TGTGCCAGCAGAGCGGGGGGCAACAATGAGCAGTTCTTC	CASRAGGNNEQFF
.	TRBV2	.	TRBJ2-5	TGTGCCAGCAGTGACGGTTCCGGGAACTTGCGGCGGGGGCTCCAAGAGACCCAGTACTTC	CASSDGSGNLRRGLQETQYF
.	TRBV2	.	TRBJ1-6	TGTGCCAAGGAAAGCTCCTATAATTCACCCCTCCACTTT	CAKESSYNSPLHF
.	TRBV11-1	.	TRBJ1-2	TGTGCCAGCAGCTTAACTTCTAGCCGGATGGAAGGCTACACCTTC	CASSLTSSRMEGYTF
.	TRBV4-3	few	TRBJ1-2	TGCGCCAGCAGCCAAGAACAGGGCTATGGCTACACCTTC	CASSQEQGYGYTF
.	TRBV7-2	.	TRBJ1-3	TGTGCCAGCAGCATAGCGTTGGGGGCTGGAAACACCATATATTTT	CASSIALGAGNTIYF
TRBD1	TRBV19	.	TRBJ2-1	TGTGCCAGTAGGACAGGGGCTGGAAGTGAGCAGTTCTTC	CASRTGAGSEQFF
.	TRBV5-5	.	TRBJ2-2	TGTGCCAGCAAGTACAAGAACACCGGGGAGCTGTTTTTT	CASKYKNTGELFF
.	TRBV9	.	TRBJ1-3	TGTGCCAATAAGGGGTTTACTGGAAACACCATATATTTT	CANKGFTGNTIYF
TRBD1	TRBV6-5	.	TRBJ1-6	TGTGCCAGCAGTTACGAGGGGACAGGAACTTCACCCCTCCACTTT	CASSYEGTGTSPLHF
TRBD2	TRBV7-2	.	TRBJ2-1	TGTGCCAGCAGCTTAAGGGGAGCGGGGGAGCAGTTCTTC	CASSLRGAGEQFF
.	TRBV28	.	TRBJ1-2	TGTGCCAGCAGTTCCCCCGGGGATGGCTACACCTTC	CASSSPGDGYTF
.	TRBV27	.	TRBJ2-5	TGTGCCAGCAGGCCCGACGGAGGAGCGACCCAGTACTTC	CASRPDGGATQYF
.	TRBV6-5	.	TRBJ2-2	TGTGCCAGCAGTTACGTGGGTACAACGAACACCGGGGAGCTGTTTTTT	CASSYVGTTNTGELFF
TRBD2	TRBV4-2	.	TRBJ2-3	TGTGCCAGCAGCCGGGAAGGGATTAGCGGGGTCCTCCCAGATACGCAGTATTTT	CASSREGISGVLPDTQYF
TRBD1	TRBV4-1	.	TRBJ2-3	TGCGCCAGCAGCCACAGGACAGGATCCTTCACAGATACGCAGTATTTT	CASSHRTGSFTDTQYF
.	TRBV7-2	.	TRBJ2-3	TGTGCCAGCAGCTGGAGATCTACGCAGTATTTT	CASSWRSTQYF
.	TRBV27	once	TRBJ1-6	TGTGCCAGCAGTTTGTCAGAATATAATTCACCCCTCCACTTT	CASSLSEYNSPLHF
.	TRBV11-2	.	TRBJ2-1	TGTGCCAGCAGCTTTAACTCCCCAGGGACAACTTCCTACAATGAGCAGTTCTTC	CASSFNSPGTTSYNEQFF
.	TRBV7-9	few	TRBJ1-2	TGTGCCAGCAGCCCTGGGCTCTATGGCTACACCTTC	CASSPGLYGYTF
.	TRBV19	once	TRBJ2-7	TGTGCCACTAGTCCTCCGGGACCTTCGGTCGAGCAGTACTTC	CATSPPGPSVEQYF
TRBD1	TRBV7-9	few	TRBJ1-1	TGTGCCAGCAGCTTAGTGGGATCGACAGGGGTGAACACTGAAGCTTTCTTT	CASSLVGSTGVNTEAFF
.	TRBV6-1	.	TRBJ1-4	TGTGCCAGCAGTCGGGGGGAAGGTAATGAAAAACTGTTTTTT	CASSRGEGNEKLFF
TRBD1	TRBV5-1	.	TRBJ2-3	TGCGCCAGTTCCGACAGGGCCAGCACAGATACGCAGTATTTT	CASSDRASTDTQYF
.	TRBV10-3	.	TRBJ1-1	TGTGCCATCGAGAGGGAAGCTTTCTTT	CAIEREAFF
TRBD2	TRBV5-4	.	TRBJ2-2	TGTGCCAGCAGCCCTTCGGGGGGGCCCTACACCGGGGAGCTGTTTTTT	CASSPSGGPYTGELFF
.	TRBV7-9	.	TRBJ1-2	TGTGCCAGCAGCTTCCAGGCGGGCTACACCTTC	CASSFQAGYTF
TRBD2	TRBV9	.	TRBJ2-5	TGTGCCAGCACCTATAGCGGGGGGGCCGGAGAGACCCAGTACTTC	CASTYSGGAGETQYF
.	TRBV7-2	.	TRBJ1-2	TGTGCCAGCACCCCCGGGCAAGGGTTCTATGGCTACACCTTC	CASTPGQGFYGYTF
.	TRBV7-2	.	TRBJ2-1	TGTGCCAGCAGCTTAGTCCCTCTCATCCAGGGGTACAATGAGCAGTTCTTC	CASSLVPLIQGYNEQFF
.	TRBV6-5	once	TRBJ1-1	TGTGCCAGCAGGGACGCATTAAACACTGAAGCTTTCTTT	CASRDALNTEAFF
.	TRBV7-2	.	TRBJ1-2	TGTGCCAGCAGCTTTTTAGCGACAGCTAACTATGGCTACACCTTC	CASSFLATANYGYTF
TRBD1	TRBV18	.	TRBJ1-1	TGTGCCAGCTCACCGGCCGGGACAGCCAACACTGAAGCTTTCTTT	CASSPAGTANTEAFF
.	TRBV7-9	.	TRBJ2-7	TGTGCCAGCAGCCGAGTGGGGGGCCATAGCGAGCAGTACTTC	CASSRVGGHSEQYF
.	TRBV27	.	TRBJ1-4	TGTGCCAGCAGTTACCAGGGCCCTAGGGCGGCCCTTGAAAAACTGTTTTTT	CASSYQGPRAALEKLFF
.	TRBV5-1	.	TRBJ1-2	TGCGCCAGCAGCTTGGGTTCAGGGATGATTAACTATGGCTACACCTTC	CASSLGSGMINYGYTF
.	TRBV4-3	.	TRBJ1-6	.	CASSQDFGPGGHYNSPLHF
.	TRBV5-4	.	TRBJ2-3	TGTGCCAGCAGCTTACCTGTCGGAGATACGCAGTATTTT	CASSLPVGDTQYF
TRBD1	TRBV10-3	.	TRBJ1-5	TGTGCCATTAGTCCGGGACAGGCTAATAATCAGCCCCAGCATTTT	CAISPGQANNQPQHF
TRBD1	TRBV19	.	TRBJ2-2	TGTGCCAGTAGTAAATATCGGACAGGGGCGGACACCGGGGAGCTGTTTTTT	CASSKYRTGADTGELFF
.	TRBV2	.	TRBJ1-5	TGTGCCAGCAGTGAAGCGGGACTCCGCAATCAGCCCCAGCATTTT	CASSEAGLRNQPQHF
TRBD2	TRBV2	.	TRBJ2-1	TGTGCCAGCAGTGAAGGGACTAGCATGAATGAGCAGTTCTTC	CASSEGTSMNEQFF